These 24 T cell receptor beta chains were sequenced from one sample in a study of blood T cell repertoires in COVID-19. Clones were sequenced by immunoSEQ multiplex PCR, and TCRdb holds only the in-frame ones, with some missing. The sample has about 140,000 clones, approximately 84% seen once. The sequencing sample was made of peripheral blood. The receptor set was obtained from a woman older than 75 in a cohort sampled during active or convalescent COVID-19.

The rearrangement joins TRBV19 to TRBJ2-5; the D is unclear. Germline CDR1 is LNHDA and CDR2 is SQIVND (reference sequence). The CDR3 consists of 15 residues. V was cut by 3 bases and J by 2 bases, with 13 bases left in between. The CDR3 loop reads CASSINIGGQETQYF. The CDR3 DNA reads as TGTGCCAGTAGTATTAATATCGGCGGACAAGAGACCCAGTACTTC.

The chain recombines TRBV6-5 with TRBJ1-1; possible D gene TRBD1, 6 bases. This CDR3 region has 15 residues. Per germline, CDR1 MNHEY and CDR2 SVGAGI. V lost 6 bases and J lost 2, with 16 bases in between. This CDR3 is CASRQGGRTNTEAFF. Written as DNA, the CDR3 is TGTGCCAGCAGGCAAGGGGGTCGGACAAACACTGAAGCTTTCTTT.

The rearrangement joins TRBV4-2 to TRBJ2-3; D ambiguous. Germline loops: CDR1 LGHNA, CDR2 YNFKEQ. The CDR3 runs 19 residues. Deletions cut 0 bases from V and 0 bases from J, with 19 bases between. CDR3 in amino acids: CASSQDFLIQRSSTDTQYF. For the CDR3, the DNA is TGTGCCAGCAGCCAAGACTTTTTGATTCAGCGCTCTAGCACAGATACGCAGTATTTT.

The V and J genes are TRBV6-6 and TRBJ1-3; the match to TRBD1 covers 7 bases. Germline loops: CDR1 MNHNY, CDR2 SVGAGI (reference sequence). This CDR3 contains 15 residues. V trimming: 5 bases; J trimming: 0 bases; junction bases outside the gene matches: 4. The DNA of the CDR3 is TGTGCCAGCAGTCCCGGGACAGTCTCTGGAAACACCATATATTTT. Amino acid sequence: CASSPGTVSGNTIYF.

This clone has a single count. This sequence joins TRBV19 and TRBJ1-2; D gene ambiguous. V was trimmed by 0 bases and J by 2 bases, leaving 7 bases between them. CDR3 size: 14 residues. Per the germline V gene, CDR1 is LNHDA and CDR2 is SQIVND (reference sequence). CDR3 protein: CASSIEAGNYGYTF. The CDR3 DNA is TGTGCCAGTAGTATAGAGGCGGGGAACTATGGCTACACCTTC.

The genes are TRBV7-3 and TRBJ2-3; 7 positions match TRBD2. Germline V gene lookup returns CDR1 SGHTA and CDR2 FQGTGA. After removal of 4 bases from V and 2 bases from J, the junction contained 6 bases not matched to a gene. The length of the CDR3 is 15 residues. The CDR3 here is CASSSPGLNTDTQYF. CDR3 DNA sequence: TGTGCCAGCAGCTCCCCGGGACTAAACACAGATACGCAGTATTTT. Drawing the rest from reference TRBV7-3 and TRBJ2-3, the complete variable domain is GAGVSQTPSNKVTEKGKYVELRCDPISGHTALYWYRQSLGQGPEFLIYFQGTGAADDSGLPNDRFFAVRPEGSVSTLKIQRTERGDSAVYLCASSSPGLNTDTQYFGPGTRLTVL.

This sequence joins TRBV5-4 and TRBJ2-3, with 13 bases that match TRBD2. Germline assignment: CDR1 SGHNT and CDR2 YYREEE (reference sequence). CDR3 size: 17 residues. Trimming cost V 4 bases and J 3 bases; bases outside gene matches: 8. Here the CDR3 reads CASSQGTSGIRTDTQYF. The CDR3 nucleotides are TGTGCCAGCAGCCAAGGGACTAGCGGGATTAGGACAGATACGCAGTATTTT.

The V gene is TRBV3-1 (or the pseudogene TRBV3-2), the J gene TRBJ1-4, with D unresolved. CDR1 and CDR2 (germline): LGHDT, YNNKEL (reference sequence). The length of the CDR3 is 15 residues. Trimming took 1 base from V and 5 from J, leaving 11 bases between them. In nucleotides, the CDR3 is TGTGCCAGCAGCCAAGTTCGGCAGGCAAATGAAAAACTGTTTTTT. This translates into CASSQVRQANEKLFF.

J is TRBJ1-4 and V is TRBV4-2, with 7 bases that match TRBD1. The CDR3 covers 16 residues. The ends lost 9 bases at V and 7 bases at J; junction bases unmatched: 17. Germline V gene lookup returns CDR1 LGHNA and CDR2 YNFKEQ. In DNA, the CDR3 is TGTGCCAGTAGATTAAACCCGACAGGGATCGGTGAAAAACTGTTTTTT. Translated, it gives CASRLNPTGIGEKLFF.

V and J are TRBV18 and TRBJ1-2, with D maybe TRBD1 (6 bases). The CDR3 length is 13 residues. Looked up from germline, CDR1 is KGHSH and CDR2 is LQKENI. V gave up 5 bases and J gave up 3 bases, with 10 bases separating them. The CDR3 region is CASSANRDYGYTF. CDR3 coding DNA: TGTGCCAGCTCAGCTAACAGGGACTATGGCTACACCTTC.

The V and J genes are TRBV5-1 and TRBJ2-3; 11 bases align to TRBD2. Trimming took 0 bases from V and 3 from J; bases not matched to a gene: 3. This CDR3 region has 16 residues. The germline V gene has CDR1 SGHRS and CDR2 YFSETQ. Here the CDR3 DNA reads TGCGCCAGCAGCTTGGGTTCTAGCGGGGGGACAGATACGCAGTATTTT. Encoded protein: CASSLGSSGGTDTQYF.

This clone was detected a few times. The rearrangement joins TRBV27 to TRBJ1-2, with TRBD1 matching 7 bases. Germline loops: CDR1 MNHEY, CDR2 SMNVEV (reference sequence). The CDR3 is made up of 15 amino acids. With 5 bases clipped from V and 0 bases from J, the junction kept 6 bases outside the gene matches. The CDR3 protein is CASSQRTGPNYGYTF. The CDR3 coding sequence is TGTGCCAGCAGTCAACGGACAGGACCTAACTATGGCTACACCTTC.

J is TRBJ1-1 and V is TRBV19; D possibly corresponds to TRBD1 (6 bases). V gave up 0 bases and J gave up 1 base, with 9 bases separating them. This CDR3 is built from 15 residues. The V gene's germline CDR1 is LNHDA and CDR2 SQIVND (reference sequence). CDR3 sequence reads: CASSIDRTANTEAFF. DNA for the CDR3: TGTGCCAGTAGTATAGACCGGACAGCGAACACTGAAGCTTTCTTT.

This chain links TRBV13 with TRBJ2-3; tentatively, D is TRBD2 (5 bases). The CDR3 covers 12 residues. The ends were cut back, 5 bases at V and 6 bases at J, with 9 bases in the middle. Germline assignment: CDR1 PRHDT and CDR2 FYEKMQ (reference sequence). CDR3 residues: CASSPGGDTQYF. The CDR3 DNA follows: TGTGCCAGCAGCCCTGGCGGGGATACGCAGTATTTT.

V gene TRBV6-5 combines with J gene TRBJ1-1; TRBD1 aligns across 7 bases. The CDR3 is 14 amino acids. Trimming cost V 6 bases and J 1 base; bases outside gene matches: 5. CDR1 and CDR2 (germline): MNHEY, SVGAGI. CDR3 loop: CASRRGTANTEAFF. In DNA, the CDR3 is TGTGCCAGCAGACGAGGGACAGCGAACACTGAAGCTTTCTTT.

This chain links TRBV6-6 with TRBJ2-2; 7 nucleotides agree with TRBD1. Trimming cost V 4 bases and J 4 bases; bases outside gene matches: 6. The CDR3 loop spans 15 amino acids. Germline V gene lookup returns CDR1 MNHNY and CDR2 SVGAGI (reference sequence). The CDR3 region is CASSFRDRGTGELFF. CDR3 DNA: TGTGCCAGCAGTTTCCGGGACAGAGGCACCGGGGAGCTGTTTTTT.

This chain connects TRBV6-5 to TRBJ2-7, with D hard to call. The CDR3 is 16 residues long. Germline V gene data show CDR1 as MNHEY and CDR2 as SVGAGI. Trimming shortened V by 2 bases and J by 3 bases, and 17 bases separated the two germline ends. This CDR3 is CASSYLGSANGYEQYF. The CDR3 DNA follows: TGTGCCAGCAGTTACCTCGGCAGCGCGAACGGCTACGAGCAGTACTTC.

V gene TRBV6-5 combines with J gene TRBJ2-7; D is possibly TRBD2 (7 bases). Germline values: CDR1 MNHEY, CDR2 SVGAGI. The V end was cut by 7 bases, the J end by 2 bases, with 18 bases between. There are 15 residues in the CDR3. The CDR3 sequence: CASITVGGDPYEQYF. CDR3 nucleotides: TGTGCCAGCATTACCGTAGGGGGGGACCCCTACGAGCAGTACTTC.

The rearrangement links TRBV6-5 to TRBJ2-7; 9 nucleotides agree with TRBD2. Germline loops: CDR1 MNHEY, CDR2 SVGAGI. The CDR3 is 12 amino acids. The V and J ends lost 6 bases and 6 bases, in that order; junction bases with no gene match: 3. For the CDR3, the DNA is TGTGCCAGCAGGGAGCGGGGGGCCGAGCAGTACTTC. It yields the protein CASRERGAEQYF.

V and J are TRBV6-6 and TRBJ2-7; TRBD1 matches 10 bases. Trimming cost V 6 bases and J 2 bases; bases outside gene matches: 4. CDR1 is MNHNY and CDR2 is SVGAGI in the germline V gene (reference sequence). The length of the CDR3 is 14 residues. The CDR3 nucleotides read TGTGCCAGCAGGCCGACAGGGGGCGCCTACGAGCAGTACTTC. Amino acid sequence: CASRPTGGAYEQYF.

The chain uses TRBV6-5 and TRBJ2-1; 8 bases map to TRBD2. There are 15 residues in the CDR3. CDR1 and CDR2 from the germline V gene are MNHEY and SVGAGI. With 2 bases clipped from V and 1 base from J, the junction kept 1 base outside the gene matches. The CDR3 loop reads CASSYTGGSYNEQFF. CDR3 in DNA: TGTGCCAGCAGTTACACGGGGGGGTCCTACAATGAGCAGTTCTTC.

This chain connects TRBV13 to TRBJ2-3; 7 nucleotides match TRBD2. V gave up 5 bases and J gave up 7 bases; unmatched junction bases: 12. The germline V gene has CDR1 PRHDT and CDR2 FYEKMQ (reference sequence). CDR3 length: 15 residues. The CDR3 nucleotides are TGTGCCAGCAGCCTAATCCCCCCGGGGGGAAATACGCAGTATTTT. Translation: CASSLIPPGGNTQYF.

The rearrangement joins TRBV3-1 (or the pseudogene TRBV3-2) to TRBJ1-4; 9 bases fit TRBD1. This CDR3 spans 20 amino acids. V dropped 3 bases and J dropped 0; count of bases not matched to a gene: 14. From germline, CDR1 is LGHDT and CDR2 YNNKEL (reference sequence). The CDR3 nucleotides read TGTGCCAGCAGCCAGGACATTCGACAGGGGGATGGTACAACTAATGAAAAACTGTTTTTT. It specifies CASSQDIRQGDGTTNEKLFF.

The chain recombines TRBV19 with TRBJ2-5; 10 bases match TRBD1. The CDR3 length is 14 residues. The trim removed 9 bases at V and 4 bases at J, leaving 8 bases unmatched. The germline V gene encodes CDR1 LNHDA and CDR2 SQIVND (reference sequence). CDR3 DNA: TGTGCCAGCGCCTCCGGGACAGGGGCAGAGACCCAGTACTTC. Translating gives CASASGTGAETQYF.